This entry lists 32 T cell receptor beta chains sequenced from one sample in a study of CD4 T cells in relation to SARS-CoV-2 and coronaviruses. Method: immunoSEQ multiplex PCR; TCRdb's copy keeps in-frame clones and lacks some. This sample has 25,000 or so clones; about four fifths occur once, and the top ten carry more than 12%. Antigen specificity for these receptors is unknown. Unexposed donor CD4+ T cells date from about 2011-2018, before the COVID-19 pandemic. Isolation of CD4+ T cells took place after approximately 10 days in culture. Input material: CD4+ T cells from PBMCs, cultured in vitro. The source is a human donor in good health.

The chain carries TRBV7-6 and TRBJ2-7, with 7 nucleotides matching TRBD2. The V and J ends lost 5 bases and 2 bases, in that order; junction bases with no gene match: 9. This CDR3 is 15 amino acids long. Germline V lookup: CDR1 SGHVS, CDR2 FNYEAQ. The CDR3, as DNA: TGTGCCAGCAGCGGGACGTGGGGGGGTACCTACGAGCAGTACTTC. Translating gives CASSGTWGGTYEQYF.

V usage is TRBV19 and J usage is TRBJ2-2; D is ambiguous. Trimming cost V 7 bases and J 5 bases, with 20 bases left between them. The CDR3 runs to 16 residues. Per germline, CDR1 LNHDA and CDR2 SQIVND (reference sequence). CDR3 region: CASTEYDRLGTGELFF. The CDR3 bases are TGTGCCAGTACCGAATACGACCGACTCGGAACCGGGGAGCTGTTTTTT.

The V call is TRBV4-1, the J call TRBJ2-3; 8 nucleotides agree with TRBD1. Germline V gives CDR1 MGHRA, CDR2 YSYEKL. V was pared by 10 bases and J by 4 bases, with 13 bases of the junction left unmatched. CDR3 length equals 15 residues. CDR3 in DNA: TGCGCCACCACGAGGGGGGACAGGTCCTCAGATACGCAGTATTTT. Amino acid sequence: CATTRGDRSSDTQYF.

This chain joins TRBV2 and TRBJ2-4, with D maybe TRBD1 (6 bases). The CDR3 has 14 amino acids. CDR1 SNHLY and CDR2 FYNNEI come from the germline V gene. V lost 10 bases and J lost 4, with 17 bases in between. The CDR3 reads CATAEQGTKNIQYF. The CDR3 DNA reads as TGTGCCACAGCGGAACAGGGAACGAAAAACATTCAGTACTTC.

This rearrangement joins TRBV29-1 to TRBJ2-4; D is unresolved. The CDR3 has 12 residues. From germline, CDR1 is SQVTM and CDR2 ANQGSEA. With 0 bases removed from V and 9 bases from J, the gap between germline ends came to 9 bases. This CDR3 reads CSVEDPWGIQYF. The CDR3 bases are TGCAGCGTTGAAGATCCGTGGGGCATTCAGTACTTC.

This clone was found a few times. This rearrangement joins TRBV6-2 or TRBV6-3 to TRBJ1-5; D is unclear. Deletions cut 5 bases from V and 3 bases from J, with 14 bases between. CDR3 size: 15 residues. Germline CDR1 is MNHEY and CDR2 is SVGEGT. The CDR3 DNA reads TGTGCCAGCAGTCCCCGGGGAGGATTCAATCAGCCCCAGCATTTT. Protein product: CASSPRGGFNQPQHF.

This clone is a singleton in its sample. The chain links TRBV5-8 to TRBJ1-5, with D uncertain. The CDR3 contains 16 residues. CDR1 SGHTS and CDR2 YDEGEE come from the germline V gene. Trimming left V 5 bases short and J 3 bases short, with 18 bases between. This CDR3 is CASSSHPGRTNQPQHF. CDR3 DNA: TGTGCCAGCAGTTCCCACCCCGGGAGGACCAATCAGCCCCAGCATTTT.

V is TRBV9 and J is TRBJ1-1; tentative D call: TRBD1 (5 bases). The V end lost 0 bases, the J end lost 6 bases, and 18 bases lay between the germline ends. Germline values: CDR1 SGDLS, CDR2 YYNGEE. CDR3 size: 16 residues. CDR3 nucleotides: TGTGCCAGCAGCGTAGTTGAGGGGAGGGTCGAGCCTGAAGCTTTCTTT. Translation gives CASSVVEGRVEPEAFF.

The rearrangement joins TRBV10-1 to TRBJ1-1, with unresolved D. The CDR3 has 14 residues. CDR1 and CDR2 from the germline V gene are WNHNN and SYGVQD (reference sequence). Trimming left V 0 bases short and J 4 bases short, with 9 bases between. DNA of the CDR3: TGCGCCAGCAGTGAGTCGGGAAGGGCCACTGAAGCTTTCTTT. Translated: CASSESGRATEAFF.

This chain connects TRBV6-5 to TRBJ1-5, with D tentatively TRBD1 (6 bases). V shed 0 bases and J shed 1 base, with 7 bases lying between them. The length of the CDR3 is 15 residues. From germline, CDR1 is MNHEY and CDR2 SVGAGI. Here the CDR3 DNA reads TGTGCCAGCAGTTACTCGAGGGGGAGCAATCAGCCCCAGCATTTT. This codes for CASSYSRGSNQPQHF.

Only a few counts were recorded for this clone. This chain links TRBV7-2 with TRBJ2-7, with 8 bases that match TRBD1. CDR1 is SGHTA, CDR2 FQGNSA, per germline. V trimming: 3 bases; J trimming: 0 bases; junction bases outside the gene matches: 4. The CDR3 is made up of 15 amino acids. The CDR3 sequence: CASSFGQGSSYEQYF. The CDR3 DNA reads TGTGCCAGCAGCTTCGGACAGGGAAGCTCCTACGAGCAGTACTTC.

The genes are TRBV7-2 and TRBJ1-6, with no clear D. The CDR3 sequence is 17 residues long. The V end was cut by 5 bases, the J end by 8 bases, with 22 bases between. The germline V gene has CDR1 SGHTA and CDR2 FQGNSA. The CDR3 coding sequence is TGTGCCAGCAGCGCCTTTATGTCGTGGGTCGGAGATTCACCCCTCCACTTT. Translation: CASSAFMSWVGDSPLHF.

This clone was seen a handful of times. J is TRBJ2-2 and V is TRBV19; tentatively, D is TRBD1 or TRBD2 (5 bases each). The CDR3 has 15 amino acids. V dropped 6 bases and J dropped 0 bases, with 11 bases sitting between them. Per the germline V gene, CDR1 is LNHDA and CDR2 is SQIVND (reference sequence). This chain's CDR3 is CASRPGTPNTGELFF. Written as DNA, the CDR3 is TGTGCCAGTAGGCCCGGGACCCCGAACACCGGGGAGCTGTTTTTT.

This chain connects TRBV11-2 to TRBJ2-1; 15 positions match TRBD2. The length of the CDR3 is 17 residues. CDR1 SGHAT and CDR2 FQNNGV come from the germline V gene. J was trimmed by 4 bases and V by 3 bases; bases with no gene match: 4. The chain's CDR3 is CASSLGLAGGGYNEQFF. The CDR3 DNA reads TGTGCCAGCAGCTTGGGACTAGCGGGAGGAGGTTACAATGAGCAGTTCTTC. Supplemented by reference TRBV11-2 and TRBJ2-1, the full variable domain reads EAGVAQSPRYKIIEKRQSVAFWCNPISGHATLYWYQQILGQGPKLLIQFQNNGVVDDSQLPKDRFSAERLKGVDSTLKIQPAKLEDSAVYLCASSLGLAGGGYNEQFFGPGTRLTVL.

This clone was recorded a few times. J is TRBJ1-2 and V is TRBV4-1; no definite D call. From germline, CDR1 is MGHRA and CDR2 YSYEKL. This CDR3 has 15 amino acids. The V gene lost 1 base and the J gene lost 4 bases, with 13 bases spanning the gap. The CDR3 DNA sequence: TGCGCCAGCAGCCAAGGTCTCAGGATTGGCTATGGCTACACCTTC. It encodes CASSQGLRIGYGYTF.

This clone was observed a single time. CDR3 sequence (DNA): TGTGCCAGCTCACCAGGGACTCTCACAGATACGCAGTATTTT. It codes for CASSPGTLTDTQYF. This chain uses TRBV18 with TRBJ2-3; a weak D match, TRBD2 (6 bases). This CDR3 is 14 amino acids long. V was cut by 2 bases and J by 2 bases, with 8 bases left in between. Germline V CDR1 and CDR2: KGHSH, LQKENI.

J is TRBJ1-5 and V is TRBV7-2; D not certain. Germline V lookup: CDR1 SGHTA, CDR2 FQGNSA. The V gene lost 5 bases and the J gene lost 4 bases, with 12 bases spanning the gap. CDR3 length equals 14 residues. In DNA, the CDR3 is TGTGCCAGCAGCGCCCGATCCGGAAATCAGCCCCAGCATTTT. This sequence encodes CASSARSGNQPQHF.

A single count supports this clone. J is TRBJ2-1 and V is TRBV6-1, with 9 bases that match TRBD2. V was pared by 2 bases and J by 5 bases, with 4 bases of the junction left unmatched. The germline CDR1 and CDR2 sequences are MNHNS and SASEGT. The CDR3 length is 15 residues. The chain's CDR3 is CASSESSGANNEQFF. CDR3 coding DNA: TGTGCCAGCAGTGAATCTAGCGGGGCGAACAATGAGCAGTTCTTC.

V is TRBV2 and J is TRBJ2-3; 12 bases fit TRBD2. The CDR3 has 17 amino acids. Losses at the gene ends were 6 bases for V and 2 bases for J; bases not matched to a gene: 9. Germline V gene data show CDR1 as SNHLY and CDR2 as FYNNEI. The CDR3 reads CASSTGTSGYNTDTQYF. CDR3 bases: TGTGCCAGCAGCACCGGGACTAGCGGGTACAACACAGATACGCAGTATTTT. Drawing the rest from reference TRBV2 and TRBJ2-3, the complete variable domain is EPEVTQTPSHQVTQMGQEVILRCVPISNHLYFYWYRQILGQKVEFLVSFYNNEISEKSEIFDDQFSVERPDGSNFTLKIRSTKLEDSAMYFCASSTGTSGYNTDTQYFGPGTRLTVL.

This chain links TRBV19 with TRBJ1-5; TRBD1 is a possible D gene (5 bases). The germline V gene encodes CDR1 LNHDA and CDR2 SQIVND (reference sequence). This CDR3 has 14 amino acids. Deletions cut 10 bases from V and 5 bases from J, with 18 bases between. The CDR3 reads CATSTWRGDQPQHF. For the CDR3, the DNA is TGTGCCACCAGTACCTGGCGGGGGGATCAGCCCCAGCATTTT.

This clone has more than one count but fewer than ten. The genes are TRBV3-1 (or the pseudogene TRBV3-2) and TRBJ2-7, with 7 positions matching TRBD2. With 4 bases clipped from V and 3 bases from J, the junction kept 18 bases outside the gene matches. The CDR3 consists of 18 residues. Germline CDR1 reads LGHDT; CDR2 reads YNNKEL (reference sequence). The CDR3 is CASSPGVWEGLGSYEQYF. The CDR3 bases are TGTGCCAGCAGCCCCGGAGTGTGGGAGGGCCTGGGGAGCTACGAGCAGTACTTC.

This chain connects TRBV4-3 to TRBJ2-7; D possibly corresponds to TRBD2 (6 bases). Looked up from germline, CDR1 is LGHNA and CDR2 is YSLEER. V was cut by 1 base and J by 9 bases, with 22 bases left in between. The length of the CDR3 is 16 residues. This chain's CDR3 is CASSQGYLVGGIGQYF. The CDR3 DNA follows: TGCGCCAGCAGCCAAGGGTACCTGGTGGGGGGAATCGGGCAGTACTTC.

The V and J genes are TRBV30 and TRBJ2-7, with 8 bases identical to TRBD2. V lost 1 base to trimming and J lost 3 bases; unmatched junction nucleotides: 2. Germline V lookup: CDR1 GTSNPN, CDR2 SVGIG (reference sequence). The CDR3 is 13 amino acids. CDR3 residues: CAWSGTSSYEQYF. The CDR3, as DNA: TGTGCCTGGAGTGGGACTAGCAGCTACGAGCAGTACTTC.

The chain joins TRBV5-1 to TRBJ2-7, with 8 positions matching TRBD1. The CDR3 loop spans 14 amino acids. With 4 bases clipped from V and 2 bases from J, the junction kept 5 bases outside the gene matches. CDR1 and CDR2 from the germline V gene are SGHRS and YFSETQ. CDR3 coding DNA: TGCGCCAGCAGCACCGGACAGGGCCCCTACGAGCAGTACTTC. This sequence encodes CASSTGQGPYEQYF.

The chain recombines TRBV10-3 with TRBJ2-7; 8 nucleotides align to TRBD1. Germline V gene sequence: CDR1 ENHRY, CDR2 SYGVKD. V lost 7 bases and J lost 3; bases outside the gene matches: 8. The CDR3 totals 14 residues. As DNA, the CDR3 is TGTGCCATCACCAGGGGGCTAAGGGACTACGAGCAGTACTTC. Its translation is CAITRGLRDYEQYF.

The CDR3 spells CAWSSMNTGELFF. CDR3 DNA sequence: TGTGCCTGGAGTTCTATGAACACCGGGGAGCTGTTTTTT. This chain joins TRBV30 and TRBJ2-2, with unresolved D. Germline V gene lookup returns CDR1 GTSNPN and CDR2 SVGIG (reference sequence). V dropped 2 bases and J dropped 1 base, with 5 bases sitting between them. The CDR3 extends over 13 amino acids.

As regards this clone: The same CDR3 arises from other DNA sequences in this sample as well. This chain uses TRBV3-1 (or the pseudogene TRBV3-2) with TRBJ1-3; D unclear. V was pared by 1 base and J by 1 base, with 5 bases between. This CDR3 is built from 14 residues. CDR1 LGHDT and CDR2 YNNKEL come from the germline V gene (reference sequence). The CDR3: CASSQVGSGNTIYF. The CDR3 nucleotides read TGTGCCAGCAGCCAAGTAGGATCTGGAAACACCATATATTTT.

This clone was found a few times. The chain combines TRBV7-2 with TRBJ2-2; D is unresolved. Trimming took off 1 base at V and 5 bases at J, with 14 bases between the two ends. The CDR3 totals 16 residues. Germline CDR1 reads SGHTA; CDR2 reads FQGNSA. The CDR3 region is CASSLGKGRKTGELFF. DNA for the CDR3: TGTGCCAGCAGCTTAGGGAAGGGTAGAAAGACCGGGGAGCTGTTTTTT. Drawing the rest from reference TRBV7-2 and TRBJ2-2, the complete variable domain is GAGVSQSPSNKVTEKGKDVELRCDPISGHTALYWYRQSLGQGLEFLIYFQGNSAPDKSGLPSDRFSAERTGGSVSTLTIQRTQQEDSAVYLCASSLGKGRKTGELFFGEGSRLTVL.

The chain is built from TRBV7-3 and TRBJ2-2; D possibly corresponds to TRBD2 (6 bases). The V gene lost 5 bases and the J gene lost 7 bases, with 17 bases spanning the gap. CDR1 SGHTA and CDR2 FQGTGA come from the germline V gene. This CDR3 is 15 amino acids long. Here the CDR3 DNA reads TGTGCCAGCAGCGCCGCGGGGCGGCCCGGCGGGGAGCTGTTTTTT. This translates into CASSAAGRPGGELFF.

The gene calls are TRBV7-3 and TRBJ2-1; possible D gene TRBD2, 6 bases. Germline CDR1 SGHTA, CDR2 FQGTGA. Trimming removed 5 bases at V and 2 bases at J, with 13 bases between. The CDR3 consists of 15 residues. The DNA for the CDR3 is TGTGCCAGCAGCCACGCCGCGGGACCCTACAATGAGCAGTTCTTC. It codes for CASSHAAGPYNEQFF.

This clone is a singleton in its sample. V is TRBV5-4 and J is TRBJ2-5, with 7 bases that match TRBD2. This CDR3 has 14 amino acids. Germline CDR1 reads SGHNT; CDR2 reads YYREEE (reference sequence). Losses at the gene ends were 4 bases for V and 5 bases for J; bases not matched to a gene: 8. The CDR3 sequence is CASSPKRGAETQYF. CDR3 bases: TGTGCCAGCAGCCCGAAGCGGGGTGCGGAGACCCAGTACTTC.

As to this clone: The germline gene is not matched at one end of the junction; a read error may be the cause. The chain links TRBV18 to TRBJ2-7; 8 positions match TRBD2. CDR1 is KGHSH, CDR2 LQKENI, per germline. CDR3 length equals 14 residues. CDR3 region: CASAPPGGNYEQYF. The CDR3, as DNA: TGTGCCAGCGCACCACCGGGGGGGAACTACGAGCAGTACTTC. The full variable domain, in which reference TRBV18 and TRBJ2-7 provide the parts outside the CDR3, is NAGVMQNPRHLVRRRGQEARLRCSPMKGHSHVYWYRQLPEEGLKFMVYLQKENIIDESGMPKERFSAEFPKEGPSILRIQQVVRGDSAAYFCASAPPGGNYEQYFGPGTRLTVT.